The T cell receptor beta chain described here comes from a study of Graves' ophthalmopathy and Graves' hyperthyroidism. A note on this clonotype: Its antigen is not known. A read error is possible here, since a much larger clone lies one base away.

Amplification of the TCR beta CDR3 regions used RNA transcripts (as template). In the first round, RT-PCR was carried out with HTBI primers, and a multiplex PCR formed the second round. TCRdb analysed the multiplex PCR reads with MiXCR anew, one entry per CDR3 protein. Among around 600,000 distinct CDR3 sequences listed, roughly 41% were seen once. The source of the PBMCs was over 8.5 ml of fresh peripheral blood. Trimming removed 4 bases from V and 1 base from J, with 13 bases in between. The CDR3 is 15 residues long. The V gene's germline CDR1 is SGHVS and CDR2 FQNEAQ. Overall study findings and caveats: Ophthalmopathy progression was predicted with approximately 64% sensitivity and 72% to 75% specificity. Using a 13-signature model, the authors split ophthalmopathy from stable hyperthyroidism, with around 85% sensitivity and approximately 81% specificity.

The chain combines TRBV7-8 with TRBJ1-1; a possible D gene is TRBD1 (5 bases). The clonotype originates from an adult man with Graves' ophthalmopathy. The sequencing sample was made of peripheral blood. The CDR3 region is CASSSNRGENTEAFF. CDR3 DNA: TGTGCCAGCAGCTCAAACCGGGGGGAGAACACTGAAGCTTTCTTT.